The 30 T cell receptor beta chains listed next were all sequenced from one sample in a study of T cells in women clearing cervical HPV infection. Some clones are missing from TCRdb's copy, which holds only in-frame ones; the method was immunoSEQ multiplex PCR. Its table records about 31,000 clones. Specimen: blood buffy coat. Source of these receptors: a woman aged 18-70 years with a cervical HPV16 infection that either progressed to CIN3+ or cleared (not recorded which).

Comment on this clone: The observed sequence ends 3 residues before the CDR3 terminus, with the missing tail filled in from the germline J gene. V and J are TRBV18 and TRBJ1-1; D is possibly TRBD1 (5 bases). Deletions cut 5 bases from V and 3 bases from J, with 10 bases between. The length of the CDR3 is 13 residues. The V gene's germline CDR1 is KGHSH and CDR2 LQKENI. Incomplete CDR3 DNA: TGTGCCAGCTCATCCGACAGACACACTGAA. This codes for CASSSDRHTE. The entire CDR3 protein is CASSSDRHTEAFF.

With regard to this clone: The DNA ends 3 residues before the CDR3 does, and the rest of the CDR3 is filled in from the germline J gene. V gene TRBV9 combines with J gene TRBJ2-6, with D perhaps matching TRBD1 (5 bases). Trimming took off 0 bases at V and 2 bases at J, with 15 bases between the two ends. The germline V gene has CDR1 SGDLS and CDR2 YYNGEE. The CDR3 extends over 18 amino acids. CDR3 in amino acids: CASSVATLQETGANVLTF. Incomplete CDR3 DNA: TGTGCCAGCAGCGTAGCTACCTTACAGGAAACTGGGGCCAACGTC. Combining the CDR3 with reference TRBV9 and TRBJ2-6 gives the whole variable domain DSGVTQTPKHLITATGQRVTLRCSPRSGDLSVYWYQQSLDQGLQFLIQYYNGEERAKGNILERFSAQQFPDLHSELNLSSLELGDSALYFCASSVATLQETGANVLTFGAGSRLTVL.

Comments on this clone: The read gets to within 3 residues of the CDR3 end, and the germline J gene fills in the rest. This chain uses TRBV6-2 or TRBV6-3 with TRBJ2-3, with 11 bases that match TRBD2. V gave up 1 base and J gave up 4 bases; unmatched junction bases: 1. The CDR3 is 15 amino acids. Germline CDR1 and CDR2: MNHEY and SVGEGT. The sequenced CDR3 bases are TGTGCCAGCAGTTACTTTAGCGGGGGGGCAGATACG. Translated, it gives CASSYFSGGADT. The full CDR3 is CASSYFSGGADTQYF.

Regarding this clone: Coverage ceases 3 residues before the CDR3 finishes, and the germline J gene fills in the end. This chain joins TRBV2 and TRBJ2-7, with 7 bases matching TRBD2. Germline V lookup: CDR1 SNHLY, CDR2 FYNNEI. After removal of 4 bases from V and 5 bases from J, the junction contained 11 bases not matched to a gene. This CDR3 contains 15 residues. The chain's CDR3 is CASSARSGGFNEQYF. Incomplete CDR3 DNA: TGTGCCAGCAGTGCTAGATCGGGGGGTTTCAACGAG.

With regard to this clone: The read ends 3 residues before the CDR3 terminus; that terminus is restored from the germline J gene. The V and J genes are TRBV30 and TRBJ2-2; 8 nucleotides line up with TRBD1. Germline CDR1 is GTSNPN and CDR2 is SVGIG (reference sequence). This CDR3 has 16 residues. CDR3 DNA (partial): TGTGCCTGGAAACTAGGGACAGGATGGGATAATTCACCG. Translation gives CAWKLGTGWDNSP. The complete CDR3 protein is CAWKLGTGWDNSPLFF.

On this clone itself: The CDR3 goes on 3 residues after the read ends, and that part is filled in from the germline J gene. This chain connects TRBV7-2 to TRBJ1-2, with 10 bases that match TRBD1. The CDR3 length is 15 residues. V trimming: 3 bases; J trimming: 6 bases; junction bases outside the gene matches: 7. Per germline, CDR1 SGHTA and CDR2 FQGNSA. CDR3: CASSFHGTGVDGYTF. Partial CDR3 DNA: TGTGCCAGCAGCTTCCACGGGACAGGGGTTGATGGC.

Comments on this clone: The CDR3 extends 3 residues past the end of the read, so its final part is completed from the germline J gene. V is TRBV5-1 and J is TRBJ2-3; 11 nucleotides agree with TRBD2. The CDR3 runs to 16 residues. From germline, CDR1 is SGHRS and CDR2 YFSETQ. The trim removed 0 bases at V and 4 bases at J, leaving 4 bases unmatched. The CDR3 loop reads CASSLGLAGTADTQYF. The part of the CDR3 DNA that was read is TGCGCCAGCAGCTTGGGACTAGCGGGGACGGCAGATACG.

A word on this clone: The CDR3 extends 3 residues past the end of the read, so its final part is completed from the germline J gene. V and J are TRBV5-1 and TRBJ2-2, with 9 bases identical to TRBD1. This CDR3 region has 16 residues. Germline V lookup: CDR1 SGHRS, CDR2 YFSETQ. With V trimmed by 4 bases and J by 3 bases, 7 bases remained unmatched. The CDR3 loop reads CASSEGQGIDTGELFF. The sequenced part of the CDR3 DNA is TGCGCCAGCAGCGAGGGACAGGGAATTGACACCGGGGAG.

The CDR3 bases that were read are TGTGCCAGCAGTAAACAACGGAACACTGAA. Amino acid sequence: CASSKQRNTE. The entire CDR3 reads CASSKQRNTEAFF. The chain links TRBV2 to TRBJ1-1; D gene uncertain. The read terminates 3 residues before the CDR3 end, so the remaining end is supplied by the germline J gene. CDR3 length equals 13 residues. Deletions cut 5 bases from V and 1 base from J, with 8 bases between. Germline V gene data show CDR1 as SNHLY and CDR2 as FYNNEI. Using reference TRBV2 and TRBJ1-1 for the parts outside the CDR3, the full variable domain is EPEVTQTPSHQVTQMGQEVILRCVPISNHLYFYWYRQILGQKVEFLVSFYNNEISEKSEIFDDQFSVERPDGSNFTLKIRSTKLEDSAMYFCASSKQRNTEAFFGQGTRLTVV.

Considering frequency, this clone is medium-sized. The read terminates 3 residues ahead of where the CDR3 ends, so the germline J gene completes it. The rearrangement joins TRBV18 to TRBJ2-3, with 13 bases aligning to TRBD2. Germline CDR1 reads KGHSH; CDR2 reads LQKENI. The CDR3 length is 14 residues. The ends lost 5 bases at V and 5 bases at J; junction bases unmatched: 1. CDR3 DNA (partial): TGTGCCAGCTCAAGGACTAGCGGGGGAGATACG. Amino acid sequence: CASSRTSGGDT. The entire CDR3 protein is CASSRTSGGDTQYF.

The part of the CDR3 DNA that was read is TGTGCCAGCATTACAGGGTTCGCGAACACCGGGGAG. It encodes CASITGFANTGE. The whole CDR3 sequence is CASITGFANTGELFF. The V and J genes are TRBV2 and TRBJ2-2; the D gene is possibly TRBD1 (6 bases). The CDR3 end falls 3 residues outside the read, so it is completed with the germline J gene. V lost 7 bases and J lost 0, with 12 bases in between. The CDR3 has 15 amino acids. From germline, CDR1 is SNHLY and CDR2 FYNNEI.

The DNA read from the CDR3 is TGTGCCAGTAGTTCTAGCGGGGGGGCCTGGAATGAG. This translates into CASSSSGGAWNE. In full, the CDR3 is CASSSSGGAWNEQFF. The rearrangement links TRBV19 to TRBJ2-1, with 12 bases lining up with TRBD2. Read data end 3 residues before the CDR3 end; the end is taken from the germline J gene. Germline V gene lookup returns CDR1 LNHDA and CDR2 SQIVND (reference sequence). With V trimmed by 5 bases and J by 7 bases, 6 bases remained unmatched. This CDR3 spans 15 amino acids.

As concerns this clone: The sequence runs out 3 residues before the end of the CDR3; the remainder is reconstructed from the germline J gene. The V call is TRBV2, the J call TRBJ1-2, with D unresolved. Germline assignment: CDR1 SNHLY and CDR2 FYNNEI. CDR3 length equals 13 residues. The DNA read from the CDR3 is TGTGCCAGCAGTCGTAGCGTATCCTACGAC. It yields the protein CASSRSVSYD. The whole CDR3 is CASSRSVSYDYTF.

In regard to this clone: Read coverage stops 3 residues before the CDR3 terminus; the germline J gene supplies the remainder. This chain links TRBV28 with TRBJ2-1; D is ambiguous. Germline assignment: CDR1 MDHEN and CDR2 SYDVKM. This CDR3 has 12 residues. Trimming removed 3 bases at V and 7 bases at J, with 7 bases between. CDR3 protein: CASSFVRNEQFF. CDR3 DNA (partial): TGTGCCAGCAGTTTTGTGAGGAATGAG.

The sequenced part of the CDR3 DNA is TGTGCCAGCAGCAGACAATTACCTAATGAAAAA. Protein product: CASSRQLPNEK. The entire CDR3 protein is CASSRQLPNEKLFF. The chain employs TRBV28 and TRBJ1-4, with no clear D. Coverage ceases 3 residues before the CDR3 finishes, and the germline J gene fills in the end. The CDR3 runs 14 residues. Germline CDR1 MDHEN, CDR2 SYDVKM. Trimming took off 6 bases at V and 3 bases at J, with 11 bases between the two ends.

As for this clone: The read ends 3 residues early relative to the CDR3; the germline J gene fills the gap. This sequence joins TRBV5-1 and TRBJ1-1; unclear D gene. This CDR3 is 14 amino acids long. Trimming shortened V by 0 bases and J by 2 bases, and 8 bases separated the two germline ends. Germline CDR1 is SGHRS and CDR2 is YFSETQ. The DNA read from the CDR3 is TGCGCCAGCAGCTTGGGGCAGATAAACACTGAA. As protein: CASSLGQINTE. The entire CDR3 reads CASSLGQINTEAFF.

Regarding this clone: The read ends 3 residues early relative to the CDR3; the germline J gene fills the gap. The chain links TRBV6-1 to TRBJ2-5; 8 nucleotides line up with TRBD1. Germline CDR1 MNHNS, CDR2 SASEGT. After removal of 4 bases from V and 0 bases from J, the junction contained 4 bases not matched to a gene. The CDR3 has 15 amino acids. Partial CDR3 DNA: TGTGCCAGCAGTGGGGGACAGGTGTACCAAGAGACC. Residues: CASSGGQVYQET. The entire CDR3 protein is CASSGGQVYQETQYF.

Turning to this clone: From the germline J gene comes the end of the CDR3, since the read stops 3 residues before it. This sequence joins TRBV10-3 and TRBJ2-7; the D is unclear. Germline CDR1 is ENHRY and CDR2 is SYGVKD. V lost 2 bases and J lost 0, with 8 bases in between. The CDR3 covers 14 residues. The part of the CDR3 DNA that was read is TGTGCCATCAGTGAGGCGGCGGACTCCTACGAG. It specifies CAISEAADSYE. From start to end, the CDR3 is CAISEAADSYEQYF.

Concerning this clone: The read comes to an end 3 residues before the CDR3 does, leaving the germline J gene to fill in the end. This chain connects TRBV5-1 to TRBJ2-5, with 9 nucleotides matching TRBD2. CDR1 and CDR2 (germline): SGHRS, YFSETQ. This CDR3 has 15 amino acids. V gave up 4 bases and J gave up 2 bases; unmatched junction bases: 6. CDR3 protein: CASSTGSGGQETQYF. Partial CDR3 DNA: TGCGCCAGCAGCACGGGGAGCGGGGGGCAAGAGACC.

CDR3 DNA (partial): TGTGCCAGCAGGGCCGGGACATCAAACTATGGC. Its translation is CASRAGTSNYG. The entire CDR3 is CASRAGTSNYGYTF. This chain joins TRBV2 and TRBJ1-2; a possible D gene is TRBD1 (6 bases). Coverage ceases 3 residues before the CDR3 finishes, and the germline J gene fills in the end. V lost 6 bases and J lost 2, with 13 bases in between. The CDR3 extends over 14 amino acids. Germline CDR1 SNHLY, CDR2 FYNNEI.

To note about this clone: The CDR3 goes on 3 residues after the read ends, and that part is filled in from the germline J gene. This rearrangement joins TRBV11-2 to TRBJ2-1; 8 bases map to TRBD2. V shed 3 bases, J shed 0 bases, and the junction held 1 base outside the gene matches. The CDR3 extends over 15 amino acids. Germline V gene sequence: CDR1 SGHAT, CDR2 FQNNGV. The CDR3 loop reads CASSFGGGSYNEQFF. Partial CDR3 DNA: TGTGCCAGCAGCTTCGGGGGGGGCTCCTACAATGAG.

About this clone: The CDR3 end lies 3 residues beyond the end of the read and is filled in from the germline J gene. This rearrangement joins TRBV18 to TRBJ1-2, with a tentative D call TRBD1 (6 bases). The CDR3 covers 16 residues. CDR1 is KGHSH and CDR2 is LQKENI in the germline V gene. The V end lost 5 bases, the J end lost 7 bases, and 23 bases lay between the germline ends. The CDR3 here is CASSAQAGTSWSGYTF. The covered CDR3 bases are TGTGCCAGCTCAGCCCAGGCCGGGACATCGTGGAGTGGC.

The CDR3 is CASSSDRDTEAFF. The covered CDR3 bases are TGTGCCAGCTCGTCGGACAGGGACACTGAA. This chain connects TRBV18 to TRBJ1-1, with 8 positions matching TRBD1. The CDR3 end lies 3 residues beyond the end of the read and is filled in from the germline J gene. Losses at the gene ends were 6 bases for V and 3 bases for J; bases not matched to a gene: 3. Germline V lookup: CDR1 KGHSH, CDR2 LQKENI. This CDR3 contains 13 residues.

In regard to this clone: The CDR3 end lies 3 residues beyond the end of the read and is filled in from the germline J gene. V usage is TRBV14 and J usage is TRBJ2-1, with TRBD1 as a possible D gene (5 bases). V lost 4 bases to trimming and J lost 5 bases, with 18 bases between them. Germline V CDR1 and CDR2: SGHDN, FVKESK. CDR3 length equals 16 residues. The chain's CDR3 is CASSPRQGVIHNEQFF. The CDR3 bases that were read are TGTGCCAGCAGCCCCCGCCAGGGTGTTATCCACAATGAG.

On this clone: The sequenced fragment ends 3 residues before the CDR3 boundary, so the rest is inferred from the germline J gene. The chain carries TRBV20-1 and TRBJ1-6, with D possibly being TRBD1 (5 bases). CDR1 and CDR2 (germline): DFQATT, SNEGSKA (reference sequence). The germline V and J ends were trimmed by 3 bases and 1 base, with 10 bases remaining between them. There are 15 residues in the CDR3. The CDR3 DNA, read in part, is TGCAGTGCTAGCCGGGGGGGGTCCTATAATTCACCC. It encodes CSASRGGSYNSP. The entire CDR3 protein is CSASRGGSYNSPLHF.

The part of the CDR3 DNA that was read is TGTGCCAGCAGTGTGATGCAGTACCGTGGC. Amino acids: CASSVMQYRG. The CDR3 reads in full as CASSVMQYRGYTF. The chain is built from TRBV2 and TRBJ1-2; no clear D. The observed sequence ends 3 residues before the CDR3 terminus, with the missing tail filled in from the germline J gene. Trimming took 4 bases from V and 7 from J, leaving 13 bases between them. The CDR3 is 13 amino acids. Germline V gene sequence: CDR1 SNHLY, CDR2 FYNNEI. Looking up the rest from reference TRBV2 and TRBJ1-2 gives the full variable domain: EPEVTQTPSHQVTQMGQEVILRCVPISNHLYFYWYRQILGQKVEFLVSFYNNEISEKSEIFDDQFSVERPDGSNFTLKIRSTKLEDSAMYFCASSVMQYRGYTFGSGTRLTVV.

Concerning this clone: The missing CDR3 end, 3 residues past where the read stops, is filled in from the germline J gene. The chain recombines TRBV19 with TRBJ1-5, with D perhaps matching TRBD1 (5 bases). CDR1 is LNHDA and CDR2 is SQIVND in the germline V gene (reference sequence). This CDR3 is 13 amino acids long. The DNA read from the CDR3 is TGTGCCAGTAGGCCGGGACTAGCGGCCCCC. This sequence encodes CASRPGLAAP. Given in full, the CDR3 is CASRPGLAAPQHF.

Frequency places this clone as medium-sized. The read stops 3 residues short of the end of the CDR3; the missing end is completed from the germline J gene. J is TRBJ2-2 and V is TRBV19, with 7 bases lining up with TRBD1. The length of the CDR3 is 15 residues. Germline CDR1 and CDR2: LNHDA and SQIVND (reference sequence). Trimming took 5 bases from V and 1 from J; bases not matched to a gene: 4. The CDR3 here is CASSSGTVNTGELFF. Partial CDR3 DNA: TGTGCCAGTAGTTCCGGGACAGTGAACACCGGGGAG.

A word on this clone: Read data end 3 residues before the CDR3 end; the end is taken from the germline J gene. The rearrangement joins TRBV11-2 to TRBJ2-7; 7 bases match TRBD1. CDR1 and CDR2 (germline): SGHAT, FQNNGV. The CDR3 sequence is 14 residues long. V gave up 1 base and J gave up 6 bases; unmatched junction bases: 6. The CDR3 bases that were read are TGTGCCAGCAGCTTAGCTACAGGGGAGTCCGAG. Its protein product is CASSLATGESE. The whole CDR3 reads CASSLATGESEQYF.

A word on this clone: The CDR3 extends 3 residues past the end of the read, so its final part is completed from the germline J gene. The chain links TRBV19 to TRBJ2-3; the D gene could be TRBD1 or TRBD2 (6 bases each). The V gene's germline CDR1 is LNHDA and CDR2 SQIVND (reference sequence). The CDR3 spans 15 residues. The CDR3 loop reads CASRARGGWNQPQYF. CDR3 DNA, as far as it was read: TGTGCCAGTAGGGCCAGGGGAGGTTGGAATCAGCCG.